Following are 11 T cell receptor beta chains from one sample sequenced in a study of T cells in Graves' hyperthyroidism and ophthalmopathy. Amplified TCR beta CDR3 regions came from RNA transcripts. Initially, a first-round RT-PCR of the TCR CDR3 employed the HTBI primer set. A single record per CDR3 protein comes from TCRdb applying MiXCR to the multiplex PCR reads. The data hold a few hundred thousand distinct CDR3 sequences, with roughly 25% observed a single time. The sample taken for sequencing was blood. Receptor source: a middle-aged man with Graves' hyperthyroidism.

Many counts were recorded for this clonotype. The genes are TRBV28 and TRBJ2-1; the match to TRBD1 covers 9 bases. V trimming: 5 bases; J trimming: 7 bases; junction bases outside the gene matches: 6. This CDR3 contains 14 residues. CDR1 and CDR2 from the germline V gene are MDHEN and SYDVKM. The CDR3 coding sequence is TGTGCCAGCAGTCCCGGGACAGGGAGAAATGAGCAGTTCTTC. Amino acid sequence: CASSPGTGRNEQFF.

The V gene is TRBV28, the J gene TRBJ2-2, with no clear D. Trimming stripped 3 bases from V and 1 base from J, with 9 bases between. This CDR3 is 15 amino acids long. CDR1 and CDR2 from the germline V gene are MDHEN and SYDVKM. The CDR3 is CASSLQAGNTGELFF. The CDR3 DNA sequence: TGTGCCAGCAGTTTGCAGGCAGGGAACACCGGGGAGCTGTTTTTT.

This clonotype was observed a handful of times. The chain joins TRBV29-1 to TRBJ2-3; D might be TRBD1 (5 bases). The CDR3 has 12 amino acids. Trimming took 6 bases from V and 6 from J, leaving 13 bases between them. Germline values: CDR1 SQVTM, CDR2 ANQGSEA. The CDR3 nucleotides read TGCAGCGTGGACACCAAAGGGGATACGCAGTATTTT. Translation: CSVDTKGDTQYF.

This clonotype appeared a few times. The rearrangement links TRBV30 to TRBJ2-1; D ambiguous. The CDR3 runs to 14 residues. Trimming removed 3 bases at V and 0 bases at J, with 9 bases between. The germline V gene encodes CDR1 GTSNPN and CDR2 SVGIG (reference sequence). CDR3: CAWRGPSSYNEQFF. CDR3 DNA: TGTGCCTGGAGAGGACCGAGCTCCTACAATGAGCAGTTCTTC.

This clonotype was counted at least ten times. The chain joins TRBV7-9 to TRBJ2-7, with 9 bases identical to TRBD2. V shed 2 bases, J shed 5 bases, and the junction held 13 bases outside the gene matches. CDR1 and CDR2 (germline): SEHNR, FQNEAQ (reference sequence). The CDR3 sequence is 17 residues long. The CDR3 loop reads CASSLPQSLAGMNEQYF. In DNA, the CDR3 is TGTGCCAGCAGCTTACCCCAATCGCTAGCGGGGATGAACGAGCAGTACTTC.

This clonotype was seen only a few times. V and J are TRBV20-1 and TRBJ2-1; the D call may be TRBD1 or TRBD2 (6 bases each). Germline CDR1 is DFQATT and CDR2 is SNEGSKA (reference sequence). The CDR3 is 14 amino acids. In nucleotides, the CDR3 is TGCAGGACGCCCTGGAGGGGGATTAGAAATGAGCAGTTCTTC. This encodes CRTPWRGIRNEQFF.

This clonotype appeared many times. The rearrangement uses TRBV28 and TRBJ2-4, with 11 bases that match TRBD2. V lost 7 bases, J lost 6 bases, and 8 bases stayed unmatched. Germline-derived CDR1 and CDR2 are MDHEN and SYDVKM. The CDR3 totals 15 residues. CDR3 nucleotide sequence: TGTGCCAGCACCCAGGATAGCGGGGGGGGAAACATTCAGTACTTC. Its protein is CASTQDSGGGNIQYF.

This clonotype was counted only a few times. The gene calls are TRBV3-1 and TRBJ1-5, with D uncertain. The CDR3 consists of 14 residues. Trimming took off 2 bases at V and 9 bases at J, with 14 bases between the two ends. Germline V CDR1 and CDR2: LGHDT, YNNKEL (reference sequence). The DNA of the CDR3 is TGTGCCAGCAGCCAAAGGACGGTCCACGGGCCCCAGCATTTT. Residues: CASSQRTVHGPQHF. The whole variable domain, remainder taken from reference TRBV3-1 and TRBJ1-5, is DTAVSQTPKYLVTQMGNDKSIKCEQNLGHDTMYWYKQDSKKFLKIMFSYNNKELIINETVPNRFSPKSPDKAHLNLHINSLELGDSAVYFCASSQRTVHGPQHFGDGTRLSIL.

This clonotype was seen repeatedly, ten times or more. V usage is TRBV7-9 and J usage is TRBJ2-7; no definite D call. CDR1 is SEHNR and CDR2 is FQNEAQ in the germline V gene (reference sequence). The CDR3 consists of 12 residues. Trimming took off 0 bases at V and 7 bases at J, with 7 bases between the two ends. CDR3 DNA sequence: TGTGCCAGCAGCTTAGCCGGTGGGGAGCAGTACTTC. It is translated as CASSLAGGEQYF.

The chain employs TRBV4-1 and TRBJ1-6; D uncertain. CDR3 length: 16 amino acids. Germline CDR1 is MGHRA and CDR2 is YSYEKL. Trimming pared 0 bases from V and 10 bases from J, leaving 16 bases between. CDR3 loop: CASSQDKAGAGSPLHF. The CDR3 DNA reads as TGCGCCAGCAGCCAAGACAAGGCGGGAGCGGGCTCACCCCTCCACTTT.

This clonotype was seen ten or more times. The V call is TRBV20-1, the J call TRBJ2-3; 7 positions agree with TRBD2. The CDR3 covers 14 residues. The J segment lost 6 bases and the V segment lost 0 bases, leaving 6 bases of the junction unmatched. Germline assignment: CDR1 DFQATT and CDR2 SNEGSKA (reference sequence). This CDR3 is CSARDAQGGDTQYF. The CDR3 coding sequence is TGCAGTGCTAGAGATGCGCAGGGAGGGGATACGCAGTATTTT.